Described below is a single T cell receptor (beta chain) sequence and its context. The antigen is undetermined. CDR3 length: 17 amino acids. The J segment lost 0 bases and the V segment lost 1 base, leaving 5 bases of the junction unmatched. CDR1 SGHTA and CDR2 FQGTGA come from the germline V gene. Each CDR3 protein is one row after TCRdb ran MiXCR on the RT-PCR reads. The sample records approximately 290,000 distinct CDR3 sequences, approximately 20% being singletons. This sample is part of a study of response to subunit inactivated influenza vaccine. Study-level results: Authors proposed each seasonal influenza vaccination draws in few new T cells.

This TCR derives from a man aged 50-75 years who received an inactivated influenza vaccine. This chain connects TRBV7-3 to TRBJ2-1; TRBD1 agrees at 8 bases. The sequencing here drew on PBMCs from blood, taken roughly 20 months after vaccination. The CDR3 is CASSLMPTGGSYNEQFF. CDR3 bases: TGTGCCAGCAGCTTAATGCCCACAGGGGGCTCCTACAATGAGCAGTTCTTC.